The T cell receptor beta chain described here comes from a study of graft-versus-host responses after intestinal transplantation. The method was immunoSEQ multiplex PCR; TCRdb's version includes in-frame clones alone and lacks a portion of them. The table includes fewer than 80,000 clones, 90% detected once. With respect to this clone: The antigen remains undetermined.

The J segment lost 4 bases and the V segment lost 10 bases, leaving 5 bases of the junction unmatched. Germline CDR1 reads MRHNA; CDR2 reads SNTAGT. The CDR3 covers 12 residues. The sample in question was unstimulated CD8+ T cells sorted from spleen or lymph node cells, obtained before transplant. The chain has TRBV6-4 and TRBJ2-3, with 7 bases aligning to TRBD1. The sequence derives from a human donor who was the organ donor for an intestinal transplant. In nucleotides, the CDR3 is TGTGCCAAAAGACAGGGCCCAGATACGCAGTATTTT. This translates into CAKRQGPDTQYF.